This note documents a single T cell receptor beta chain sequence. This sample stems from a study of control samples from healthy donors and cancer patients. Data came from immunoSEQ multiplex PCR; TCRdb stores just in-frame clones and leaves some out. The table has roughly 130,000 clones, about 85% seen once. Germline V CDR1 and CDR2: MNHEY, SVGAGI. Unmatched junction bases numbered 4, after V lost 3 bases and J lost 1 base. The CDR3 has 15 amino acids. The sample was blood. This sequence joins TRBV6-5 and TRBJ1-1, with TRBD1 identical over 8 bases. The clonotype comes from a woman in her twenties or thirties in good health. In nucleotides, the CDR3 is TGTGCCAGCAGTTATTATACAGGGGGGAACACTGAAGCTTTCTTT. As protein: CASSYYTGGNTEAFF.